A single sample is the source of the 28 T cell receptor beta chains below, sequenced in a study of long-term antiretroviral therapy in people with HIV. Survey-level resolution applied to immunoSEQ assay v3.0. Sequencing used immunoSEQ multiplex PCR; TCRdb keeps in-frame clones, though not all of them. Of 20,000 to 25,000 clones in the sample, around 80% were seen once. The sequences come from unsorted PBMCs, collected 0.5 years after starting antiretroviral therapy. These TCRs come from a man between 18 and 35 years old with HIV.

This rearrangement joins TRBV4-2 to TRBJ1-3; perhaps TRBD1 as D (6 bases). Germline-derived CDR1 and CDR2 are LGHNA and YNFKEQ. The V end was cut by 5 bases, the J end by 0 bases, with 14 bases between. The CDR3 has 16 residues. As DNA, the CDR3 is TGTGCCAGCAGCACGTGGACAGAGTACTCTGGAAACACCATATATTTT. This encodes CASSTWTEYSGNTIYF.

Only a few counts were recorded for this clone. V is TRBV19 and J is TRBJ2-1, with TRBD2 as a possible D gene (5 bases). Deletions cut 2 bases from V and 6 bases from J, with 8 bases between. This CDR3 is 13 amino acids long. Germline V gives CDR1 LNHDA, CDR2 SQIVND (reference sequence). The DNA of the CDR3 is TGTGCCAGTAGTATACAGAGGGTCAATGAGCAGTTCTTC. Protein product: CASSIQRVNEQFF.

CDR3 sequence (DNA): TGTGCCAGCAGCCCGGGGACGACGAACTACGAGCAGTACTTC. The encoded protein is CASSPGTTNYEQYF. The genes are TRBV4-2 and TRBJ2-7, with D perhaps assigned TRBD1 or TRBD2 (5 bases each). The CDR3 consists of 14 residues. Per the germline V gene, CDR1 is LGHNA and CDR2 is YNFKEQ. V lost 4 bases and J 3 bases, leaving 13 bases between the germline ends.

The chain has TRBV19 and TRBJ2-2; 7 bases align to TRBD2. Germline loops: CDR1 LNHDA, CDR2 SQIVND (reference sequence). V was pared by 4 bases and J by 9 bases, with 11 bases of the junction left unmatched. The CDR3 is made up of 15 amino acids. The CDR3 is CASSNMLAAYWELFF. CDR3 nucleotides: TGTGCCAGTAGTAATATGCTAGCGGCCTATTGGGAGCTGTTTTTT.

This clone was seen only once. The J gene is TRBJ2-3, the V gene TRBV6-4; D is perhaps TRBD2 (5 bases). This CDR3 region has 14 residues. Germline V gene data show CDR1 as MRHNA and CDR2 as SNTAGT. Trimming stripped 3 bases from V and 6 bases from J, with 13 bases between. DNA for the CDR3: TGTGCCAGCAGTGAAAAGTCTAGCATGGATACGCAGTATTTT. Amino acid sequence: CASSEKSSMDTQYF.

The chain couples TRBV5-1 to TRBJ2-7, with D perhaps being TRBD1 or TRBD2 (6 bases each). The V and J ends lost 6 bases and 6 bases respectively, with 16 bases between them. CDR1 is SGHRS and CDR2 is YFSETQ in the germline V gene. The CDR3 is 13 residues long. CDR3 nucleotide sequence: TGCGCCAGCACAACGGAACAGGGACTCGAGCAGTACTTC. It yields the protein CASTTEQGLEQYF.

This chain joins TRBV6-5 and TRBJ2-1; tentatively, D is TRBD1 (6 bases). In germline, CDR1 is MNHEY, CDR2 SVGAGI. The CDR3 contains 15 residues. Trimming took 7 bases from V and 4 from J, leaving 17 bases between them. The CDR3 spells CASTRFTTGYNEQFF. The CDR3 bases are TGTGCCAGCACCCGATTCACGACAGGATACAATGAGCAGTTCTTC.

This chain uses TRBV7-8 with TRBJ2-2; TRBD1 agrees at 7 bases. CDR3 length equals 17 residues. Trimming at V came to 5 bases and at J to 7 bases, leaving 16 bases not matched to a gene. CDR1 is SGHVS, CDR2 FQNEAQ, per germline. CDR3 in DNA: TGTGCCAGCAGCCCTGCCCGACAGGGAAATTCCGGCGGGGAGCTGTTTTTT. Its translation: CASSPARQGNSGGELFF.

Notes on this clone: One end of the junction does not line up with germline, which may come from a read error. The chain combines TRBV14 with TRBJ2-1; D is undetermined. The CDR3 covers 14 residues. Germline CDR1 SGHDN, CDR2 FVKESK. CDR3 bases: TGTGCCAGCCGCCATGGGGTAAGAACCGATGAGCAGTTCTTC. Its protein product is CASRHGVRTDEQFF.

V usage is TRBV11-2 and J usage is TRBJ2-7; no reliable D call. Germline CDR1 SGHAT, CDR2 FQNNGV. V was pared by 8 bases and J by 1 base, with 15 bases between. The CDR3 runs to 14 residues. The DNA of the CDR3 is TGTGCCAGCTCAAGACCGTTGGGGTCCTACGAGCAGTACTTC. Protein: CASSRPLGSYEQYF.

The CDR3 is CASSGRSGSPLHF. For the CDR3, the DNA is TGTGCCAGCAGCGGTCGATCGGGTTCACCCCTCCACTTT. V and J are TRBV9 and TRBJ1-6; no clear D. This CDR3 contains 13 residues. V was clipped by 3 bases and J by 9 bases, with 10 bases between them. The germline V gene encodes CDR1 SGDLS and CDR2 YYNGEE.

This chain links TRBV19 with TRBJ2-1, with D unresolved. The CDR3 runs to 11 residues. V was clipped by 9 bases and J by 5 bases, with 8 bases between them. The germline V gene encodes CDR1 LNHDA and CDR2 SQIVND (reference sequence). CDR3 sequence reads: CASWTNNEQFF. Here the CDR3 DNA reads TGTGCCAGCTGGACCAACAATGAGCAGTTCTTC. Full variable domain (rest looked up from reference TRBV19 and TRBJ2-1): DGGITQSPKYLFRKEGQNVTLSCEQNLNHDAMYWYRQDPGQGLRLIYYSQIVNDFQKGDIAEGYSVSREKKESFPLTVTSAQKNPTAFYLCASWTNNEQFFGPGTRLTVL.

This clone has a handful of counts. This chain connects TRBV7-3 to TRBJ1-1; the match to TRBD1 covers 9 bases. Germline V lookup: CDR1 SGHTA, CDR2 FQGTGA. Trimming cost V 1 base and J 2 bases; bases outside gene matches: 5. This CDR3 spans 16 amino acids. This chain's CDR3 is CASSLIGTGGNTEAFF. The DNA of the CDR3 is TGTGCCAGCAGCTTAATCGGCACAGGGGGCAACACTGAAGCTTTCTTT.

This chain links TRBV19 with TRBJ1-5, with TRBD1 identical over 8 bases. With V trimmed by 3 bases and J by 6 bases, 4 bases remained unmatched. The germline gives CDR1 LNHDA, CDR2 SQIVND (reference sequence). The CDR3 is 14 amino acids. CDR3 nucleotide sequence: TGTGCCAGTAGTATCGACAGGGGAGGTCAGCCCCAGCATTTT. Translating it yields CASSIDRGGQPQHF.

The rearrangement links TRBV5-6 to TRBJ2-7; D is unresolved. V lost 3 bases and J 2 bases, leaving 6 bases between the germline ends. The CDR3 runs 12 residues. CDR1 and CDR2 (germline): SGHDT, YYEEEE. DNA for the CDR3: TGTGCCAGCAGCTCGACCGCCTACGAGCAGTACTTC. Encoded protein: CASSSTAYEQYF.

The rearrangement links TRBV2 to TRBJ2-1, with a possible D match to TRBD1 (6 bases). Germline V gene sequence: CDR1 SNHLY, CDR2 FYNNEI. CDR3 size: 12 residues. The V gene lost 8 bases and the J gene lost 7 bases, with 12 bases spanning the gap. This CDR3 reads CASRDNSNEQFF. CDR3 DNA: TGTGCCAGCCGGGACAACAGTAATGAGCAGTTCTTC.

This chain connects TRBV6-5 to TRBJ1-2; no clear D gene. Germline V gene data show CDR1 as MNHEY and CDR2 as SVGAGI. Trimming took off 7 bases at V and 0 bases at J, with 9 bases between the two ends. The CDR3 is made up of 13 amino acids. This chain's CDR3 is CASKLFSNYGYTF. The CDR3 DNA reads as TGTGCCAGCAAGCTGTTTTCTAACTATGGCTACACCTTC.

This clone is medium-sized (0.01 to 0.1%). V and J are TRBV7-8 and TRBJ2-5, with D possibly being TRBD1 or TRBD2 (5 bases each). The CDR3 is made up of 16 amino acids. Deletions cut 5 bases from V and 0 bases from J, with 16 bases between. In germline, CDR1 is SGHVS, CDR2 FQNEAQ. The CDR3 nucleotides are TGTGCCAGCAGCGGGAGTGCAGGGCGTAACCAAGAGACCCAGTACTTC. Translating it yields CASSGSAGRNQETQYF.

V gene TRBV4-2 combines with J gene TRBJ2-1; tentatively, D is TRBD1 or TRBD2 (6 bases each). The CDR3 sequence is 15 residues long. V lost 6 bases and J 8 bases, leaving 20 bases between the germline ends. Germline CDR1 LGHNA, CDR2 YNFKEQ. The CDR3 bases are TGTGCCAGCAGGGGGGGCATGAACGTGAACGATGAGCAGTTCTTC. Translating gives CASRGGMNVNDEQFF.

This clone was seen a single time. This rearrangement joins TRBV7-7 to TRBJ2-3; D perhaps matches TRBD2 (6 bases). V dropped 1 base and J dropped 5 bases, with 16 bases sitting between them. Germline V gene lookup returns CDR1 SSHAT and CDR2 FNYEAQ (reference sequence). This CDR3 contains 16 residues. The CDR3: CASSLGRLVGKDTQYF. As DNA, the CDR3 is TGTGCCAGCAGCTTAGGGAGACTAGTCGGTAAAGATACGCAGTATTTT.

The V gene is TRBV14, the J gene TRBJ1-3, with TRBD1 as a possible D gene (5 bases). The germline V gene has CDR1 SGHDN and CDR2 FVKESK. The CDR3 covers 17 residues. V was trimmed by 4 bases and J by 4 bases, leaving 20 bases between them. The CDR3 sequence: CASSPNPGTPSGNTIYF. The CDR3 bases are TGTGCCAGCAGCCCGAATCCCGGGACGCCGTCCGGAAACACCATATATTTT.

This clone came up once. The chain employs TRBV11-2 and TRBJ2-1; TRBD2 aligns across 9 bases. V trimming: 5 bases; J trimming: 0 bases; junction bases outside the gene matches: 8. The CDR3 loop spans 17 amino acids. Per germline, CDR1 SGHAT and CDR2 FQNNGV. The CDR3 reads CASSLRDSGSSYNEQFF. The CDR3 region has the DNA TGTGCCAGCAGCCTCCGTGATAGCGGGAGCTCCTACAATGAGCAGTTCTTC.

This clone occurred once. The chain is built from TRBV4-3 and TRBJ2-2; D might be TRBD1 (5 bases). The CDR3 loop spans 16 amino acids. The germline V and J ends were trimmed by 6 bases and 7 bases, with 21 bases remaining between them. Germline V lookup: CDR1 LGHNA, CDR2 YSLEER. CDR3 DNA sequence: TGCGCCAGCAGGGGAAGTAGGACACTTAGGAACGGGGAGCTGTTTTTT. It is translated as CASRGSRTLRNGELFF.

The chain is built from TRBV4-3 and TRBJ2-7, with 9 bases matching TRBD1. CDR3 length equals 15 residues. The J segment lost 5 bases and the V segment lost 3 bases, leaving 8 bases of the junction unmatched. CDR1 LGHNA and CDR2 YSLEER come from the germline V gene. CDR3 DNA sequence: TGCGCCAGCAGCCAGCCGGGACAGGGAATAGACGAGCAGTACTTC. Its protein is CASSQPGQGIDEQYF.

This clone has a handful of counts. The chain combines TRBV29-1 with TRBJ2-3; D gene unclear. This CDR3 region has 16 residues. V lost 1 base and J 1 base, leaving 15 bases between the germline ends. Germline CDR1 SQVTM, CDR2 ANQGSEA. CDR3 in amino acids: CSVEGPKRGGTDTQYF. In DNA, the CDR3 is TGCAGCGTTGAAGGGCCGAAGCGCGGAGGCACAGATACGCAGTATTTT.

V is TRBV7-8 and J is TRBJ1-5, with TRBD1 identical over 8 bases. CDR1 SGHVS and CDR2 FQNEAQ come from the germline V gene. V lost 2 bases and J lost 7; bases outside the gene matches: 7. This CDR3 contains 15 residues. In DNA form, the CDR3 reads TGTGCCAGCAGCTTAAGTGGACAGGGAAGACAGCCCCAGCATTTT. It yields the protein CASSLSGQGRQPQHF.

The gene calls are TRBV27 and TRBJ2-7; weak D call: TRBD1 (5 bases). Germline loops: CDR1 MNHEY, CDR2 SMNVEV (reference sequence). This CDR3 is built from 15 residues. The germline V and J ends were trimmed by 7 bases and 3 bases, with 19 bases remaining between them. DNA for the CDR3: TGTGCCAGCATGTCCCCAGGGATGGCACACTACGAGCAGTACTTC. This codes for CASMSPGMAHYEQYF.

The chain is built from TRBV27 and TRBJ2-1; possibly TRBD1 or TRBD2 for D (5 bases each). Trimming removed 4 bases at V and 7 bases at J, with 20 bases between. The CDR3 extends over 16 amino acids. From germline, CDR1 is MNHEY and CDR2 SMNVEV (reference sequence). The CDR3 loop is CASSSQGTAQKNEQFF. DNA for the CDR3: TGTGCCAGCAGTTCGCAAGGGACGGCCCAAAAAAATGAGCAGTTCTTC.